There are a few counts of the clone carrying this T cell receptor beta chain. The record originates from a study of blood T cell repertoires in COVID-19. Overall study: Whether acute or convalescent, the COVID-19 samples came from the United States, Italy and Spain.

Participants' own reports of clinical history determined their cohort assignment. Recovered participants had two consecutive negative NP/OP PCR tests, healthcare professional clearance, or symptom resolution. Using immunoSEQ multiplex PCR, the repertoire was profiled, and TCRdb retains in-frame clones only, with some absent. Of approximately 380,000 clones listed, approximately 90% are singletons. Per germline, CDR1 SGHRS and CDR2 YFSETQ. The CDR3 loop spans 14 amino acids. V gave up 4 bases and J gave up 7 bases; unmatched junction bases: 7. This receptor was obtained from a woman aged 18-30 years who had recovered from COVID-19. The sample taken for sequencing was PBMCs or T cells enriched from blood (not recorded which). The chain couples TRBV5-1 to TRBJ1-5, with TRBD1 identical over 8 bases. CDR3 sequence (DNA): TGCGCCAGCAGCGTTGGACAGGGCCACCAGCCCCAGCATTTT. Translation gives CASSVGQGHQPQHF. Full variable domain (remainder filled in from reference TRBV5-1 and TRBJ1-5): KAGVTQTPRYLIKTRGQQVTLSCSPISGHRSVSWYQQTPGQGLQFLFEYFSETQRNKGNFPGRFSGRQFSNSRSEMNVSTLELGDSALYLCASSVGQGHQPQHFGDGTRLSIL.